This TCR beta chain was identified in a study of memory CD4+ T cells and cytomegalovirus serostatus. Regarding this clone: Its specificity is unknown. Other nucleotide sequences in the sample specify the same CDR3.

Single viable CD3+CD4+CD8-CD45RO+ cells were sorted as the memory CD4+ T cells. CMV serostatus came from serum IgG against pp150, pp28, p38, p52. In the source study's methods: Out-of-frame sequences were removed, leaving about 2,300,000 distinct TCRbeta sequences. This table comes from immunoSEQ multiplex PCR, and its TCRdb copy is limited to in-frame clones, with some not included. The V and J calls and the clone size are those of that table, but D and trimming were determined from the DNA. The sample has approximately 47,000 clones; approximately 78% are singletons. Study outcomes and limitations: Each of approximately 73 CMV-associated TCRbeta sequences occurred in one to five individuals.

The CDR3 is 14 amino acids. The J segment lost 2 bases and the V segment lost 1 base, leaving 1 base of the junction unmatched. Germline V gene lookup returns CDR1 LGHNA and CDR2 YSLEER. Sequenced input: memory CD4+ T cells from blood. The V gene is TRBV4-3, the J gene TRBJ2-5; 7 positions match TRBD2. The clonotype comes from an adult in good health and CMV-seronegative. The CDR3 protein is CASSQGGGQETQYF. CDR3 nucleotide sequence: TGCGCCAGCAGCCAAGGGGGGGGGCAAGAGACCCAGTACTTC.